This passage covers 2 T cell receptor beta chains from one sample sequenced in a study of PD-1 blockade in classical Hodgkin lymphoma (dated by TCRdb to the early 2020s). The method was the immunoSEQ multiplex PCR assay. TCRdb obtained this table from immuneACCESS and retained in-frame rearrangements with V and J assigned. These tables miss some clones; where compared with another copy, unresolved V genes account for less than half of the shortfall, and the remainder is unexplained. The sample table lists about 7,300 clones, 60% to 80% of them with a count of one. Roughly a third of the sample is held by the ten biggest clonotypes. What the time point label conveys for this sample: cycle 4 day 1 (C4D1), after five to seven weeks of nivolumab. Every trial patient had relapsed after autologous stem cell transplantation, and cohorts A, B and C differed in prior brentuximab vedotin exposure. Magnetic negative selection with a Miltenyi CD8+ T cell isolation kit was used to purify CD8+ T cells from thawed PBMCs.

The material sequenced was CD8+ T cells from blood, taken before the fourth cycle of nivolumab. The receptors originated from a human donor with classical Hodgkin lymphoma.

The V and J genes are TRBV28 and TRBJ2-1; 10 positions match TRBD2. The CDR3 extends over 14 amino acids. With 5 bases clipped from V and 7 bases from J, the junction kept 5 bases outside the gene matches. CDR1 is MDHEN, CDR2 SYDVKM, per germline. The CDR3 coding sequence is TGTGCCAGCAGTGACCGGACTAGCGGAAATGAGCAGTTCTTC. Protein product: CASSDRTSGNEQFF.

The chain joins TRBV2 to TRBJ2-1; a possible D gene is TRBD1 (5 bases). V gave up 5 bases and J gave up 2 bases, with 10 bases separating them. Germline assignment: CDR1 SNHLY and CDR2 FYNNEI. This CDR3 has 14 amino acids. The CDR3 nucleotides are TGTGCCAGCAGTTCCAGGGATCCCTACAATGAGCAGTTCTTC. The encoded protein is CASSSRDPYNEQFF.